The rows below give T cell receptor beta chains drawn from one sample of a study of cytomegalovirus exposure and HLA in healthy donors. Sequencing used immunoSEQ multiplex PCR; TCRdb keeps in-frame clones, though not all of them. Among about 210,000 clones listed, about three quarters were seen once. The sample was PBMCs. The receptors were gathered from a male donor in good health and CMV-seronegative. The CDR3 runs from the conserved cysteine through the conserved F or W. The order of the fields is CDR3 protein, CDR3 DNA, D gene, J gene, clone size, V gene. The D gene is left open where the match is weak. Size is omitted from some rows. Given values are once, few, many or a class for expanded clones.

CASSQGQGPVYGYTF TGTGCCAGCAGCCAGGGACAGGGGCCGGTCTATGGCTACACCTTC TRBD1 TRBJ1-2 few TRBV5-4
CASSPSGTGATEAFF TGTGCCAGCAGTCCCTCCGGGACAGGGGCCACTGAAGCTTTCTTT TRBD1 TRBJ1-1 NA TRBV6-1
CASRPGQGGETQYF TGTGCCAGCAGGCCGGGACAGGGAGGAGAGACCCAGTACTTC TRBD1 TRBJ2-5 NA TRBV6-1
CASSQEHGEQFF TGCGCCAGCAGCCAAGAACATGGTGAGCAGTTCTTC NA TRBJ2-1 NA TRBV4-1
CASSLGLAGGPMFF TGTGCCAGCAGCTTAGGTCTAGCGGGAGGGCCAATGTTCTTC TRBD2 TRBJ2-1 NA TRBV7-9
CASSETWDSAYEQYF TGTGCCAGCAGTGAAACCTGGGACTCCGCCTACGAGCAGTACTTC NA TRBJ2-7 NA TRBV6-1
CASSEGTSVPEQYF TGTGCCAGCAGTGAAGGGACTAGCGTCCCCGAGCAGTACTTC TRBD2 TRBJ2-7 NA TRBV6-5
CASSAPPTLGVYNEQFF TGTGCCAGCAGTGCCCCCCCCACCTTAGGGGTTTACAATGAGCAGTTCTTC NA TRBJ2-1 NA TRBV25-1
CASSYSRNRHEQFF TGTGCCAGCAGTTACTCGAGGAATCGGCATGAGCAGTTCTTC NA TRBJ2-1 few TRBV6-5
CASSYEGRAFF TGTGCCAGCAGTTATGAGGGAAGGGCTTTCTTT NA TRBJ1-1 NA TRBV6-5
CASRLGPPSSSSRNTIYF TGTGCAAGTCGCTTAGGCCCTCCCTCTTCGAGCTCTAGAAACACCATATATTTT NA TRBJ1-3 NA TRBV12-2
CASKGAGEVLTGELFF TGTGCCAGCAAGGGGGCAGGGGAGGTTCTGACCGGGGAGCTGTTTTTT NA TRBJ2-2 NA TRBV2
CASSFSPRGGSEEQYF TGTGCCAGCAGTTTCAGCCCGCGGGGGGGTTCGGAAGAGCAGTACTTC TRBD2 TRBJ2-7 NA TRBV7-2
CASSSISGGDEQYF TGTGCCAGCAGCTCCATTAGCGGGGGGGACGAGCAGTACTTC TRBD2 TRBJ2-7 NA TRBV5-4
CASSLSGGSGYTF TGCGCCAGCAGCTTGTCAGGGGGCTCTGGCTACACCTTC TRBD1 TRBJ1-2 NA TRBV5-1
CASSNAMGARGYTF TGTGCCAGCAGCAACGCCATGGGGGCCCGGGGCTACACCTTC NA TRBJ1-2 NA TRBV7-2
CASSPGQGGYNEQFF TGTGCCAGCAGCCCTGGACAGGGGGGATACAATGAGCAGTTCTTC TRBD1 TRBJ2-1 NA TRBV7-9
CSVRDRGMNTEAFF TGCAGCGTTAGGGACAGGGGAATGAACACTGAAGCTTTCTTT TRBD1 TRBJ1-1 NA TRBV29-1
CASSPPGGKRVGLPQHF TGTGCCAGCTCACCACCGGGCGGGAAGCGGGTGGGTTTACCCCAGCATTTT NA TRBJ1-5 NA TRBV18
CASSFSGSLRYEQYF TGTGCCAGCAGTTTCAGCGGGAGCCTCCGTTACGAGCAGTACTTC TRBD2 TRBJ2-7 NA TRBV28
CASSSTAGTGSGNTIYF TGTGCCAGCTCATCAACCGCCGGGACAGGAAGTGGTAACACCATATATTTT TRBD1 TRBJ1-3 NA TRBV18
CASSITGTNYEQYF TGTGCCAGCAGTATCACCGGGACTAACTACGAGCAGTACTTC TRBD2 TRBJ2-7 NA TRBV28
CASRRQERSYEQYF TGTGCCAGCAGGAGACAGGAACGATCCTACGAGCAGTACTTC NA TRBJ2-7 NA TRBV6-1
CASSDGAGSNTQYF TGTGCCAGCAGTGATGGGGCAGGGTCAAATACGCAGTATTTT NA TRBJ2-3 NA TRBV6-4
CASSLDLAGGEQYF TGCGCCAGCAGCTTGGATCTAGCGGGAGGCGAGCAGTACTTC TRBD2 TRBJ2-7 once TRBV5-1
CASSFQDRDRGDF TGTGCCAGCAGCTTCCAGGACCGGGACAGGGGGGACTTC TRBD1 TRBJ2-7 NA TRBV7-9
CASSSDRENINYGYTF TGTGCCAGCAGCTCGGACAGGGAAAATATTAACTATGGCTACACCTTC TRBD1 TRBJ1-2 NA TRBV7-9
CAWSVNGGEETQYF TGTGCCTGGAGTGTAAACGGAGGGGAAGAGACCCAGTACTTC NA TRBJ2-5 NA TRBV30
CASIGGESYNEQFF TGTGCCAGCATAGGGGGGGAGTCCTACAATGAGCAGTTCTTC NA TRBJ2-1 NA TRBV27
CASSLVGQGAHEQYF TGCGCCAGCAGCTTGGTGGGACAGGGGGCCCACGAGCAGTACTTC TRBD1 TRBJ2-7 NA TRBV5-1
CAWSGERAGQPQHF TGTGCCTGGAGTGGGGAGAGGGCGGGACAGCCCCAGCATTTT NA TRBJ1-5 NA TRBV30
CAWSVKGAAGNTIYF TGTGCCTGGAGTGTAAAGGGAGCGGCTGGAAACACCATATATTTT NA TRBJ1-3 NA TRBV30
CASSFGLAVTDTQYF TGTGCCAGCAGCTTCGGACTAGCGGTCACAGATACGCAGTATTTT TRBD2 TRBJ2-3 few TRBV9
CASSEGGYGYTF TGTGCCAGCAGTGAAGGGGGCTACGGCTACACCTTC NA TRBJ1-2 few TRBV2
CASRSSTDTQYF TGTGCCAGCAGAAGCAGCACAGATACGCAGTATTTT NA TRBJ2-3 NA TRBV4-2
CSVARDGGVDYGYTF TGCAGCGTTGCCAGGGACGGAGGGGTTGACTATGGCTACACCTTC NA TRBJ1-2 once TRBV29-1
CASSVATGSGSPLHF TGTGCCAGCAGCGTAGCGACCGGATCGGGTTCACCCCTCCACTTT NA TRBJ1-6 few TRBV9
CASKGGPPSYEQYF TGTGCCAGCAAAGGGGGCCCCCCCTCCTACGAGCAGTACTTC TRBD1 TRBJ2-7 NA TRBV6-5
CATSRAAGTGGDQPQHF TGTGCCACCAGCAGAGCCGCCGGGACAGGGGGCGATCAGCCCCAGCATTTT TRBD1 TRBJ1-5 NA TRBV15
CAISETGDYNEQFF TGTGCCATCAGTGAGACAGGGGATTACAATGAGCAGTTCTTC TRBD1 TRBJ2-1 once TRBV10-3
CASSGASPLHF TGTGCCAGCAGTGGGGCTTCACCCCTCCACTTT NA TRBJ1-6 NA TRBV25-1
CASSPGTGKGTQYF TGTGCCAGCAGCCCCGGGACAGGGAAGGGGACCCAGTACTTC TRBD1 TRBJ2-5 few TRBV5-5
CASSVASTGANYGYTF TGTGCCAGCAGCGTAGCCTCTACAGGGGCGAACTATGGCTACACCTTC TRBD1 TRBJ1-2 NA TRBV9
CASIVQGMNTEAFF TGTGCCAGCATTGTCCAGGGCATGAACACTGAAGCTTTCTTT NA TRBJ1-1 few TRBV6-1
CASSQGQGASPLHF TGTGCCAGCAGCCAGGGACAGGGGGCTTCACCCCTCCACTTT TRBD1 TRBJ1-6 NA TRBV7-2
CASSLGRSSYNEQFF TGTGCCAGTAGTCTCGGTCGGAGCTCCTACAATGAGCAGTTCTTC NA TRBJ2-1 NA TRBV19
CASSLRGTGYTF TGTGCCAGCAGTTTAAGGGGGACAGGCTACACCTTC NA TRBJ1-2 NA TRBV27
CASSLAGGVIYEQYF TGCGCCAGCAGCTTGGCAGGGGGTGTAATCTACGAGCAGTACTTC TRBD1 TRBJ2-7 NA TRBV5-1
CASRQSGSVTGNTIYF TGTGCCAGCAGACAATCGGGATCAGTCACTGGAAACACCATATATTTT NA TRBJ1-3 NA TRBV5-6
CAISESGANYGYTF TGTGCCATCAGTGAGTCAGGGGCTAACTATGGCTACACCTTC NA TRBJ1-2 NA TRBV10-3
CASTGTAYEQYF TGTGCCAGCACCGGGACTGCCTACGAGCAGTACTTC NA TRBJ2-7 few TRBV7-2
CASSLILGQGRQPQHF TGTGCCAGCAGCTTAATCCTAGGGCAGGGCCGGCAGCCCCAGCATTTT NA TRBJ1-5 NA TRBV7-2
CATQGTGNQPQHF TGTGCCACCCAGGGGACGGGCAATCAGCCCCAGCATTTT NA TRBJ1-5 NA TRBV28